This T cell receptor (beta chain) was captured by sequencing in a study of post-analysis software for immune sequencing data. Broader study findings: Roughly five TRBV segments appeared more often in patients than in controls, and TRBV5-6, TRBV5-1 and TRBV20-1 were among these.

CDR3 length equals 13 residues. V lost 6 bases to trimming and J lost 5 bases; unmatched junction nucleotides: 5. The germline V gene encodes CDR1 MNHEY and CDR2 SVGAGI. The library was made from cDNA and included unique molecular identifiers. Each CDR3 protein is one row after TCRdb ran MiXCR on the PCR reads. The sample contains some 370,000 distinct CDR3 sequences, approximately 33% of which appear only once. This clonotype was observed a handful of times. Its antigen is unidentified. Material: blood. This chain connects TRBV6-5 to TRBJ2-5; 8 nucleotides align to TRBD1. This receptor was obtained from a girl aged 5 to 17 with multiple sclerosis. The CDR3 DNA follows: TGTGCCAGCAGATCAGGGGGCGGGGAGACCCAGTACTTC. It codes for CASRSGGGETQYF.